Presented here are 14 T cell receptor beta chains from one specimen sequenced in a study of blood T cell repertoires in COVID-19. Profiled with immunoSEQ multiplex PCR; TCRdb holds only in-frame clones, not every one. Of roughly 260,000 clones in the sample, around 87% were seen once. What was sequenced was peripheral blood. All receptors come from a woman aged 45-65 years who had recovered from COVID-19.

The genes are TRBV19 and TRBJ1-5; D gene ambiguous. Per the germline V gene, CDR1 is LNHDA and CDR2 is SQIVND (reference sequence). Trimming removed 7 bases from V and 5 bases from J, with 15 bases in between. The CDR3 sequence is 14 residues long. The CDR3 DNA is TGTGCCAGTACTTCCGGGGTTCTTCATCAGCCCCAGCATTTT. Amino acids: CASTSGVLHQPQHF. The variable domain in full, with the rest retrieved from reference TRBV19 and TRBJ1-5, is DGGITQSPKYLFRKEGQNVTLSCEQNLNHDAMYWYRQDPGQGLRLIYYSQIVNDFQKGDIAEGYSVSREKKESFPLTVTSAQKNPTAFYLCASTSGVLHQPQHFGDGTRLSIL.

CDR3 amino acids: CASSLSGTVLLEQFF. As DNA, the CDR3 is TGTGCCAGCAGTTTATCCGGGACTGTCCTCTTAGAGCAGTTCTTC. The chain has TRBV28 and TRBJ2-1, with D maybe TRBD2 (6 bases). Trimming took off 1 base at V and 10 bases at J, with 17 bases between the two ends. This CDR3 is built from 15 residues. Germline V lookup: CDR1 MDHEN, CDR2 SYDVKM.

J is TRBJ2-2 and V is TRBV7-2; weak D call: TRBD1 (5 bases). In germline, CDR1 is SGHTA, CDR2 FQGNSA. This CDR3 is built from 16 residues. Trimming cost V 5 bases and J 2 bases, with 15 bases left between them. The CDR3 region is CASSRPGQTNTGELFF. CDR3 bases: TGTGCCAGCAGCCGCCCCGGACAAACTAACACCGGGGAGCTGTTTTTT. Combining the CDR3 with reference TRBV7-2 and TRBJ2-2 gives the whole variable domain GAGVSQSPSNKVTEKGKDVELRCDPISGHTALYWYRQSLGQGLEFLIYFQGNSAPDKSGLPSDRFSAERTGGSVSTLTIQRTQQEDSAVYLCASSRPGQTNTGELFFGEGSRLTVL.

The rearrangement joins TRBV6-2 or TRBV6-3 to TRBJ1-1, with 7 bases matching TRBD1. With 0 bases clipped from V and 5 bases from J, the junction kept 6 bases outside the gene matches. CDR3 size: 15 residues. The germline V gene has CDR1 MNHEY and CDR2 SVGEGT. The chain's CDR3 is CASSYSTRGLTEAFF. The CDR3 DNA reads TGTGCCAGCAGTTACTCGACAAGGGGGCTTACTGAAGCTTTCTTT.

This chain joins TRBV27 and TRBJ2-5, with 10 bases that match TRBD1. The ends lost 4 bases at V and 4 bases at J; junction bases unmatched: 6. The CDR3 contains 15 residues. Looked up from germline, CDR1 is MNHEY and CDR2 is SMNVEV (reference sequence). This CDR3 reads CASSWGQGMRETQYF. The DNA of the CDR3 is TGTGCCAGCAGTTGGGGACAGGGGATGAGAGAGACCCAGTACTTC.

The rearrangement joins TRBV9 to TRBJ2-7; D call uncertain. The CDR3 totals 16 residues. Germline loops: CDR1 SGDLS, CDR2 YYNGEE. The germline V and J ends were trimmed by 0 bases and 0 bases, with 13 bases remaining between them. In DNA, the CDR3 is TGTGCCAGCAGCGTAGTGCCCAACAGCCACTCCTACGAGCAGTACTTC. As protein: CASSVVPNSHSYEQYF. Variable domain in full (rest from reference TRBV9 and TRBJ2-7): DSGVTQTPKHLITATGQRVTLRCSPRSGDLSVYWYQQSLDQGLQFLIQYYNGEERAKGNILERFSAQQFPDLHSELNLSSLELGDSALYFCASSVVPNSHSYEQYFGPGTRLTVT.

V and J are TRBV7-9 and TRBJ2-2, with 7 bases aligning to TRBD1. This CDR3 region has 18 residues. After removal of 4 bases from V and 2 bases from J, the junction contained 13 bases not matched to a gene. CDR1 is SEHNR, CDR2 FQNEAQ, per germline (reference sequence). The CDR3 DNA follows: TGTGCCAGCAGCTACGCCGGGACAGCTATCAAAAACACCGGGGAGCTGTTTTTT. It codes for CASSYAGTAIKNTGELFF.

The chain employs TRBV4-3 and TRBJ2-7; a weak D match, TRBD2 (5 bases). The germline CDR1 and CDR2 sequences are LGHNA and YSLEER. V was trimmed by 2 bases and J by 1 base, leaving 9 bases between them. CDR3 size: 14 residues. CDR3 region: CASSQLTNSYEQYF. The CDR3 DNA reads as TGCGCCAGCAGCCAACTGACTAATTCCTACGAGCAGTACTTC.

The genes are TRBV18 and TRBJ2-7; 16 nucleotides match TRBD2. The ends lost 6 bases at V and 4 bases at J; junction bases unmatched: 6. Germline V gene data show CDR1 as KGHSH and CDR2 as LQKENI. The CDR3 consists of 16 residues. CDR3 region: CASSLGTSGRGYEQYF. Here the CDR3 DNA reads TGTGCCAGCTCCCTCGGGACTAGCGGGAGGGGATACGAGCAGTACTTC. The full variable domain, in which reference TRBV18 and TRBJ2-7 provide the parts outside the CDR3, is NAGVMQNPRHLVRRRGQEARLRCSPMKGHSHVYWYRQLPEEGLKFMVYLQKENIIDESGMPKERFSAEFPKEGPSILRIQQVVRGDSAAYFCASSLGTSGRGYEQYFGPGTRLTVT.

The rearrangement uses TRBV30 and TRBJ2-7; the match to TRBD1 covers 7 bases. Per the germline V gene, CDR1 is GTSNPN and CDR2 is SVGIG (reference sequence). V shed 1 base and J 9 bases; nucleotides not matched to a gene: 3. CDR3 size: 11 residues. The chain's CDR3 is CAWSGQGRQYF. The CDR3 DNA is TGTGCCTGGAGTGGACAGGGCCGGCAGTACTTC.

The genes are TRBV29-1 and TRBJ2-7; 9 nucleotides align to TRBD2. CDR1 is SQVTM and CDR2 is ANQGSEA in the germline V gene. The CDR3 spans 14 residues. J lost 1 base, V lost 7 bases, and 8 bases had no gene match. The CDR3 spells CSAVAGALSYEQYF. The CDR3 DNA reads as TGCAGCGCTGTAGCGGGAGCCTTGTCCTACGAGCAGTACTTC.

V usage is TRBV4-1 and J usage is TRBJ2-3; D uncertain. The CDR3 is 16 amino acids. Deletions cut 1 base from V and 2 bases from J, with 13 bases between. Germline V CDR1 and CDR2: MGHRA, YSYEKL. The CDR3 DNA reads TGCGCCAGCAGCCAAGTACACCTTACGTCCACAGATACGCAGTATTTT. Protein product: CASSQVHLTSTDTQYF.

The chain has TRBV13 and TRBJ1-2; tentative D call: TRBD1 (6 bases). The length of the CDR3 is 12 residues. V was clipped by 8 bases and J by 2 bases, with 9 bases between them. Per the germline V gene, CDR1 is PRHDT and CDR2 is FYEKMQ (reference sequence). In DNA form, the CDR3 reads TGTGCCAGCTCCAGGGGAAACTATGGCTACACCTTC. Protein product: CASSRGNYGYTF.

This chain links TRBV5-1 with TRBJ1-2; 9 bases are a match to TRBD1. The CDR3 consists of 14 residues. V shed 0 bases and J 7 bases; nucleotides not matched to a gene: 4. Germline-derived CDR1 and CDR2 are SGHRS and YFSETQ. In nucleotides, the CDR3 is TGCGCCAGCAGCTTGGGGGGACAGGGACTTGGCTACACCTTC. This encodes CASSLGGQGLGYTF.